The clone carrying this TCR beta chain came up once. Original data processing: Using reference gene primer amplification, nucleated cell counts were estimated. Measured with immunoSEQ multiplex PCR; TCRdb has only the in-frame clones, and not every one. V and J calls and clone size are as listed in that table; D and trimming were resolved from the DNA. The data contain 85,000 to 110,000 clones, about 87% of them singletons. The data were obtained in a study of blood T cell repertoires in COVID-19. In the study overall: T cells, B-cell-depleted T cells, or PBMCs provided the cDNA or gDNA that served as material.

CDR3 length: 13 residues. In germline, CDR1 is SGHAT, CDR2 FQNNGV. V lost 5 bases and J 0 bases, leaving 5 bases between the germline ends. Sequencing input: peripheral blood. The origin of this receptor is a human donor in a cohort sampled during active or convalescent COVID-19. This sequence joins TRBV11-2 and TRBJ1-3; D is undetermined. The CDR3 region is CASSLPSGNTIYF. CDR3 coding DNA: TGTGCCAGCAGCCTCCCCTCTGGAAACACCATATATTTT. The full variable domain, with the rest looked up from reference TRBV11-2 and TRBJ1-3, is EAGVAQSPRYKIIEKRQSVAFWCNPISGHATLYWYQQILGQGPKLLIQFQNNGVVDDSQLPKDRFSAERLKGVDSTLKIQPAKLEDSAVYLCASSLPSGNTIYFGEGSWLTVV.